One and the same sample provided the 26 T cell receptor beta chains below, sequenced in a study of early T cells in non-severe SARS-CoV-2 infection (dated by TCRdb to the early 2020s). Library construction relied on 5' RACE. Sequencing relied on a NextSeq 500. TCRdb reprocessing: public reads trimmed at Q25 with fastp, clones called with MiXCR, in-frame beta chains kept. Rows matching on CDR3 protein sequence are summarized as one entry with the most common DNA and genes. Present in this sample are more than 45,000 distinct CDR3 sequences, around 6.4% of which were seen just once. 6% to 8.5% of the sample is held by the ten biggest clonotypes. This material consisted of whole blood, taken at baseline. The receptors come from an adult who was a healthcare worker with PCR-confirmed SARS-CoV-2 infection or an uninfected control (not recorded which).

A remark on this clonotype: No conserved phenylalanine or tryptophan ends this CDR3, so it is likely a read error. This chain connects TRBV19 to TRBJ2-2; 12 bases match TRBD2. Per the germline V gene, CDR1 is LNHDA and CDR2 is SQIVND (reference sequence). J was trimmed by 6 bases and V by 7 bases; bases with no gene match: 18. The CDR3 spans 19 residues. CDR3 in amino acids: CASTSGRANFRVRAGELFY. CDR3 sequence (DNA): TGTGCCAGTACTAGCGGGAGGGCCAATTTCAGAGTGAGGGCCGGGGAGCTGTTTTAT.

This clonotype occurred many times. The chain recombines TRBV29-1 with TRBJ2-1; D unclear. With 3 bases removed from V and 6 bases from J, the gap between germline ends came to 9 bases. This CDR3 has 12 amino acids. Germline V gene lookup returns CDR1 SQVTM and CDR2 ANQGSEA. CDR3 sequence (DNA): TGCAGCGTTGATAGGTGGAGCAATGAGCAGTTCTTC. The encoded protein is CSVDRWSNEQFF.

In the case of this clonotype: This may arise from a read error, as a much more abundant clone is one base away. This chain uses TRBV6-1 with TRBJ1-1, with D maybe TRBD1 (6 bases). From germline, CDR1 is MNHNS and CDR2 SASEGT. This CDR3 is built from 17 residues. CDR3 nucleotides: TGTGCCAGCAGGGGTGTTCTAGTCGCATCCAACAGGGTACAGGTAATCTTT. Translated: CASRGVLVASNRVQVIF.

This clonotype was seen many times. V usage is TRBV20-1 and J usage is TRBJ2-1; possible D gene TRBD2, 5 bases. V dropped 0 bases and J dropped 0 bases, with 12 bases sitting between them. CDR1 is DFQATT, CDR2 SNEGSKA, per germline (reference sequence). This CDR3 comprises 16 residues. The CDR3 here is CSARDLPSNSYNEQFF. CDR3 bases: TGCAGTGCTAGAGATCTGCCTAGCAACTCCTACAATGAGCAGTTCTTC.

This clonotype occurred many times. The rearrangement uses TRBV5-1 and TRBJ2-1; TRBD1 matches 9 bases. Germline CDR1 SGHRS, CDR2 YFSETQ. Trimming took 5 bases from V and 6 from J; bases not matched to a gene: 12. CDR3 size: 16 residues. The CDR3 nucleotides read TGCGCCAGCAGTAAGACGGGGACAGGGACTTTCAATGAGCAGTTCTTC. Protein product: CASSKTGTGTFNEQFF.

This chain connects TRBV18 to TRBJ2-1, with D perhaps matching TRBD2 (5 bases). Trimming shortened V by 0 bases and J by 0 bases, and 12 bases separated the two germline ends. The CDR3 runs 17 residues. Germline CDR1 is KGHSH and CDR2 is LQKENI. The CDR3 coding sequence is TGTGCCAGCTCACCACCGGATCAGCGGAACTCCTACAATGAGCAGTTCTTC. Amino acids: CASSPPDQRNSYNEQFF.

This clonotype was seen at least ten times. The chain has TRBV4-3 and TRBJ2-3, with D unclear. Germline V gene data show CDR1 as LGHNA and CDR2 as YSLEER. There are 13 residues in the CDR3. V was trimmed by 0 bases and J by 4 bases, leaving 5 bases between them. The CDR3 region is CASSQEFPDTQYF. As DNA, the CDR3 is TGCGCCAGCAGCCAAGAATTTCCAGATACGCAGTATTTT.

This clonotype has a count of ten or more. The gene calls are TRBV7-8 and TRBJ2-7; a possible D gene is TRBD2 (5 bases). V was trimmed by 0 bases and J by 6 bases, leaving 9 bases between them. Germline CDR1 is SGHVS and CDR2 is FQNEAQ. The CDR3 extends over 13 amino acids. Written as DNA, the CDR3 is TGTGCCAGCAGCTTAGCGGGAGTATCCGAGCAGTACTTC. Translating it yields CASSLAGVSEQYF.

This clonotype was counted at least ten times. The chain carries TRBV27 and TRBJ1-3; D is ambiguous. The V and J ends lost 2 bases and 0 bases respectively, with 8 bases between them. This CDR3 spans 15 amino acids. Germline CDR1 and CDR2: MNHEY and SMNVEV (reference sequence). In DNA, the CDR3 is TGTGCCAGCAGTTTAAGTCACGCCTCTGGAAACACCATATATTTT. This translates into CASSLSHASGNTIYF.

This chain uses TRBV5-5 with TRBJ2-7; the D is unclear. The CDR3 is made up of 15 amino acids. Germline values: CDR1 SGHKS, CDR2 YYEKEE (reference sequence). The V gene lost 1 base and the J gene lost 2 bases, with 13 bases spanning the gap. Here the CDR3 DNA reads TGTGCCAGCAGCTTGTCCCCGACCGATACCTACGAGCAGTACTTC. It yields the protein CASSLSPTDTYEQYF.

The rearrangement links TRBV7-2 to TRBJ2-3, with D unresolved. Trimming shortened V by 2 bases and J by 7 bases, and 7 bases separated the two germline ends. This CDR3 contains 12 residues. The V gene's germline CDR1 is SGHTA and CDR2 FQGNSA. This CDR3 reads CASSLIWHTQYF. The CDR3 nucleotides read TGTGCCAGCAGCTTAATTTGGCATACGCAGTATTTT. The full variable domain, in which reference TRBV7-2 and TRBJ2-3 provide the parts outside the CDR3, is GAGVSQSPSNKVTEKGKDVELRCDPISGHTALYWYRQSLGQGLEFLIYFQGNSAPDKSGLPSDRFSAERTGGSVSTLTIQRTQQEDSAVYLCASSLIWHTQYFGPGTRLTVL.

The table lists this clonotype with a few counts. This chain links TRBV12-3 or TRBV12-4 with TRBJ2-7; 12 nucleotides agree with TRBD1. J gave up 1 base and V 5 bases, and 9 bases lay outside the gene matches. The CDR3 is 17 residues long. Here the CDR3 reads CASSTGTGGFFSYEQYF. CDR3 coding DNA: TGTGCCAGCAGTACCGGGACAGGGGGCTTTTTTTCCTACGAGCAGTACTTC.

This clonotype has a count of ten or more. The chain has TRBV7-9 and TRBJ2-1; 8 bases line up with TRBD1. The CDR3 is made up of 15 amino acids. V lost 0 bases to trimming and J lost 5 bases; unmatched junction nucleotides: 3. Germline V gives CDR1 SEHNR, CDR2 FQNEAQ (reference sequence). In DNA, the CDR3 is TGTGCCAGCAGCTTAGCGCAGGGGGCGCACAATGAGCAGTTCTTC. It encodes CASSLAQGAHNEQFF.

This clonotype was seen at least ten times. The V and J genes are TRBV20-1 and TRBJ1-3; no reliable D call. Per the germline V gene, CDR1 is DFQATT and CDR2 is SNEGSKA (reference sequence). V lost 1 base, J lost 9 bases, and 7 bases lay in between. The CDR3 is 11 residues long. The CDR3 DNA reads as TGCAGTGCTAGAGCCGGAGGCACCATATATTTT. Translating it yields CSARAGGTIYF.

This clonotype came up a few times. The chain couples TRBV10-3 to TRBJ1-5, with D possibly being TRBD1 (5 bases). V gave up 0 bases and J gave up 7 bases, with 13 bases separating them. This CDR3 region has 15 residues. Germline CDR1 and CDR2: ENHRY and SYGVKD. As DNA, the CDR3 is TGTGCCATCAGTGAGTCGGGACCGGACGGACAGCCCCAGCATTTT. It specifies CAISESGPDGQPQHF.

This clonotype was picked up a small number of times. DNA for the CDR3: TGCAGTGCCTTATCGGGAGTAAGTTACGAGCAGTACTTC. Its protein product is CSALSGVSYEQYF. The V call is TRBV20-1, the J call TRBJ2-7; a possible D gene is TRBD2 (6 bases). CDR3 length equals 13 residues. Germline CDR1 is DFQATT and CDR2 is SNEGSKA (reference sequence). Deletions cut 6 bases from V and 4 bases from J, with 16 bases between.

This clonotype was detected many times. V gene TRBV7-9 combines with J gene TRBJ2-1; the D gene is possibly TRBD1 (6 bases). CDR1 and CDR2 (germline): SEHNR, FQNEAQ (reference sequence). The CDR3 contains 15 residues. Trimming removed 5 bases from V and 2 bases from J, with 13 bases in between. The CDR3 bases are TGTGCCAGCAGCCCCTACAGGGTGGCCTACAATGAGCAGTTCTTC. Translated, it gives CASSPYRVAYNEQFF.

This clonotype was seen many times. CDR3 protein: CASTPWTPRDTEAFF. The CDR3 coding sequence is TGTGCCAGCACCCCGTGGACTCCCCGGGACACTGAAGCTTTCTTT. The rearrangement joins TRBV2 to TRBJ1-1, with unresolved D. CDR1 SNHLY and CDR2 FYNNEI come from the germline V gene. The CDR3 is made up of 15 amino acids. V gave up 7 bases and J gave up 3 bases, with 18 bases separating them.

The sample holds many counts of this clonotype. The chain couples TRBV11-1 to TRBJ2-3; TRBD2 might be the D (6 bases). Germline CDR1 is SGHAT and CDR2 is FQDESV (reference sequence). There are 14 residues in the CDR3. The V gene lost 2 bases and the J gene lost 3 bases, with 9 bases spanning the gap. The DNA for the CDR3 is TGTGCCAGCAGCTTACGGGAGAGGACAGATACGCAGTATTTT. Translation gives CASSLRERTDTQYF.

This clonotype was counted at least ten times. The chain uses TRBV5-1 and TRBJ1-2, with D possibly TRBD1 on 6 matching bases. The CDR3 contains 16 residues. Per germline, CDR1 SGHRS and CDR2 YFSETQ. With 4 bases removed from V and 0 bases from J, the gap between germline ends came to 16 bases. CDR3 region: CASSPEQGPTNYGYTF. The CDR3, as DNA: TGCGCCAGCAGCCCGGAACAGGGACCCACTAACTATGGCTACACCTTC.

This clonotype was picked up many times. The V call is TRBV7-3, the J call TRBJ2-5, with TRBD2 matching 12 bases. Germline trimming cut 1 base from V and 13 bases from J; bases unmatched to any gene: 25. Looked up from germline, CDR1 is SGHTA and CDR2 is FQGTGA. This CDR3 contains 20 residues. The CDR3: CASSLKPPDSSGRALNGLYF. The CDR3 DNA sequence: TGTGCCAGCAGCTTAAAACCCCCAGATTCTAGCGGGAGGGCCCTCAACGGCTTGTACTTC.

This clonotype occurred many times. V usage is TRBV15 and J usage is TRBJ2-7; D might be TRBD1 (6 bases). The CDR3 is 13 amino acids. Germline V gene lookup returns CDR1 LNHNV and CDR2 YYDKDF (reference sequence). V was cut by 8 bases and J by 1 base, with 12 bases left in between. The CDR3 nucleotides are TGTGCCACCGGAAGAGGGACATCCTACGAGCAGTACTTC. Encoded protein: CATGRGTSYEQYF.

The table lists this clonotype with many counts. This chain links TRBV12-3 or TRBV12-4 with TRBJ2-3; TRBD2 is a possible D gene (5 bases). Deletions cut 3 bases from V and 4 bases from J, with 8 bases between. The CDR3 is 13 amino acids. CDR3 region: CASSLASPDTQYF. In DNA form, the CDR3 reads TGTGCCAGCAGTTTGGCTAGCCCAGATACGCAGTATTTT.

V and J are TRBV7-2 and TRBJ2-5; TRBD1 agrees at 7 bases. The V segment lost 5 bases and the J segment 7 bases; nucleotides outside the gene matches: 10. Looked up from germline, CDR1 is SGHTA and CDR2 is FQGNSA. The length of the CDR3 is 14 residues. In DNA, the CDR3 is TGTGCCAGCAGCGTGCTAGGGGGCGAGGGGACCCAGTACTTC. Translation gives CASSVLGGEGTQYF.

This clonotype was recorded at least ten times. V usage is TRBV10-3 and J usage is TRBJ2-2; no clear D gene. The CDR3 is made up of 12 amino acids. V shed 4 bases and J shed 5 bases, with 5 bases lying between them. Germline lookup yields CDR1 ENHRY and CDR2 SYGVKD. This CDR3 reads CAISGVTGELFF. The CDR3 DNA follows: TGTGCCATCAGTGGAGTTACCGGGGAGCTGTTTTTT.

V is TRBV4-2 and J is TRBJ2-1, with 7 bases fitting TRBD2. V lost 0 bases, J lost 6 bases, and 8 bases stayed unmatched. The CDR3 contains 16 residues. Per the germline V gene, CDR1 is LGHNA and CDR2 is YNFKEQ. The CDR3 DNA reads TGTGCCAGCAGCCAAGAGGGACTATCATCTGGCAATGAGCAGTTCTTC. Translated, it gives CASSQEGLSSGNEQFF.